A single sample gave rise to the 20 T cell receptor beta chains below, sequenced in a study of shared clonotypes between healthy human individuals. Clones were read by immunoSEQ multiplex PCR, and TCRdb kept only the in-frame ones, dropping some. The sample contains roughly 2,500,000 clones, over 85% of which appear only once. Sequencing was carried out using naive CD4+ T cells from PBMCs. This sample's subset: CD45RA+ positively selected. The receptors here all came from a man younger than 30 in good health. Some clones in this sample may be carry-over from other donors' samples.

The rearrangement links TRBV10-3 to TRBJ1-2; D unresolved. Deletions cut 3 bases from V and 0 bases from J, with 11 bases between. Germline V lookup: CDR1 ENHRY, CDR2 SYGVKD. The CDR3 sequence is 15 residues long. CDR3 sequence: CAISDYDRANYGYTF. The CDR3 nucleotides read TGTGCCATCAGTGATTACGACCGCGCTAACTATGGCTACACCTTC.

The chain carries TRBV19 and TRBJ2-2; D not certain. Germline V gives CDR1 LNHDA, CDR2 SQIVND (reference sequence). V was shortened by 4 bases and J by 5 bases, with 11 bases between the two germline ends. The CDR3 has 14 residues. In DNA, the CDR3 is TGTGCCAGTAGTAATGACATTTCAACCGGGGAGCTGTTTTTT. This translates into CASSNDISTGELFF.

This clone was found once. The rearrangement joins TRBV28 to TRBJ2-7; TRBD2 might be the D (6 bases). Germline CDR1 MDHEN, CDR2 SYDVKM. The CDR3 is 16 amino acids. Trimming shortened V by 3 bases and J by 4 bases, and 19 bases separated the two germline ends. CDR3 nucleotide sequence: TGTGCCAGCAGTTTGTGGAGTGGCGGGAAGTGGTACGAGCAGTACTTC. It specifies CASSLWSGGKWYEQYF.

The rearrangement uses TRBV4-1 and TRBJ1-1; D uncertain. With 2 bases removed from V and 4 bases from J, the gap between germline ends came to 11 bases. CDR1 is MGHRA, CDR2 YSYEKL, per germline. The CDR3 has 14 amino acids. CDR3 sequence (DNA): TGCGCCAGCAGCCAACCATCGAAGGGCACTGAAGCTTTCTTT. Translation gives CASSQPSKGTEAFF.

The V call is TRBV18, the J call TRBJ1-2; D is perhaps TRBD1 (5 bases). CDR1 KGHSH and CDR2 LQKENI come from the germline V gene. CDR3 size: 14 residues. Trimming removed 2 bases from V and 7 bases from J, with 14 bases in between. The CDR3 nucleotides are TGTGCCAGCTCACCATCCCCGCCAGGGTCTGGCTACACCTTC. Amino acid sequence: CASSPSPPGSGYTF. The whole variable domain, filled in from reference TRBV18 and TRBJ1-2, reads NAGVMQNPRHLVRRRGQEARLRCSPMKGHSHVYWYRQLPEEGLKFMVYLQKENIIDESGMPKERFSAEFPKEGPSILRIQQVVRGDSAAYFCASSPSPPGSGYTFGSGTRLTVV.

This rearrangement joins TRBV19 to TRBJ2-3; D gene ambiguous. V shed 3 bases and J shed 0 bases, with 16 bases lying between them. The CDR3 is 17 amino acids. Per germline, CDR1 LNHDA and CDR2 SQIVND (reference sequence). The chain's CDR3 is CASSIITSVSSTDTQYF. The CDR3 nucleotides are TGTGCCAGTAGTATTATAACGAGCGTGTCTAGCACAGATACGCAGTATTTT.

A word on this clone: Other DNA sequences from this sample encode an identical CDR3 as well. This rearrangement joins TRBV2 to TRBJ2-3; 9 bases line up with TRBD2. Per the germline V gene, CDR1 is SNHLY and CDR2 is FYNNEI. This CDR3 spans 14 amino acids. The ends lost 5 bases at V and 1 base at J; junction bases unmatched: 1. The CDR3 region has the DNA TGTGCCAGCAGTTTAGCGGGAGGCACAGATACGCAGTATTTT. Translating it yields CASSLAGGTDTQYF.

The rearrangement uses TRBV7-2 and TRBJ2-7; TRBD2 agrees at 7 bases. Per germline, CDR1 SGHTA and CDR2 FQGNSA. This CDR3 is 15 amino acids long. V dropped 4 bases and J dropped 2; count of bases not matched to a gene: 8. CDR3 residues: CASSSGGGRAYEQYF. DNA for the CDR3: TGTGCCAGCAGCTCCGGAGGAGGGAGGGCCTACGAGCAGTACTTC.

The CDR3 nucleotides are TGTGCCAGTCTCCCGGCCCGCGTCAGGAACACTGAAGCTTTCTTT. Its translation is CASLPARVRNTEAFF. This chain links TRBV7-8 with TRBJ1-1; D not resolved. Germline V gene data show CDR1 as SGHVS and CDR2 as FQNEAQ. CDR3 size: 15 residues. Trimming shortened V by 9 bases and J by 1 base, and 18 bases separated the two germline ends.

The chain employs TRBV10-3 and TRBJ2-1; D might be TRBD2 (5 bases). V lost 0 bases and J 3 bases, leaving 12 bases between the germline ends. This CDR3 has 16 amino acids. Per the germline V gene, CDR1 is ENHRY and CDR2 is SYGVKD. The CDR3 protein is CAISESELEHYNEQFF. In nucleotides, the CDR3 is TGTGCCATCAGTGAGTCGGAACTAGAACACTACAATGAGCAGTTCTTC.

Remarks on this clone: In the same sample, other DNA sequences code for this CDR3. The chain has TRBV9 and TRBJ2-3; D perhaps matches TRBD2 (6 bases). CDR3 size: 15 residues. With 0 bases removed from V and 3 bases from J, the gap between germline ends came to 11 bases. Germline V CDR1 and CDR2: SGDLS, YYNGEE. CDR3 sequence reads: CASSVGAGPTDTQYF. CDR3 in DNA: TGTGCCAGCAGCGTAGGGGCGGGACCTACAGATACGCAGTATTTT.

This clone came up once. CDR3 sequence: CASSLTQGSPIFGTDTQYF. In nucleotides, the CDR3 is TGTGCCAGCAGCTTAACACAGGGTTCGCCCATCTTCGGCACAGATACGCAGTATTTT. V and J are TRBV5-6 and TRBJ2-3, with a possible D match to TRBD1 (6 bases). The CDR3 is 19 amino acids. Germline V gives CDR1 SGHDT, CDR2 YYEEEE. V was shortened by 2 bases and J by 1 base, with 23 bases between the two germline ends.

This chain joins TRBV7-8 and TRBJ1-5, with a tentative D call TRBD1 (6 bases). The length of the CDR3 is 17 residues. CDR1 and CDR2 (germline): SGHVS, FQNEAQ. V was cut by 1 base and J by 5 bases, with 18 bases left in between. The CDR3 bases are TGTGCCAGCAGCTTAGGTGGGAGGGGGACGAGGGATCAGCCCCAGCATTTT. Translating gives CASSLGGRGTRDQPQHF. Drawing the rest from reference TRBV7-8 and TRBJ1-5, the complete variable domain is GAGVSQSPRYKVAKRGQDVALRCDPISGHVSLFWYQQALGQGPEFLTYFQNEAQLDKSGLPSDRFFAERPEGSVSTLKIQRTQQEDSAVYLCASSLGGRGTRDQPQHFGDGTRLSIL.

The chain recombines TRBV7-2 with TRBJ1-2, with 8 bases lining up with TRBD1. Germline assignment: CDR1 SGHTA and CDR2 FQGNSA. CDR3 size: 16 residues. After removal of 1 base from V and 0 bases from J, the junction contained 4 bases not matched to a gene. CDR3 loop: CASSLVRTGPNYGYTF. DNA for the CDR3: TGTGCCAGCAGCTTAGTGCGGACAGGGCCTAACTATGGCTACACCTTC. The whole variable domain, filled in from reference TRBV7-2 and TRBJ1-2, reads GAGVSQSPSNKVTEKGKDVELRCDPISGHTALYWYRQSLGQGLEFLIYFQGNSAPDKSGLPSDRFSAERTGGSVSTLTIQRTQQEDSAVYLCASSLVRTGPNYGYTFGSGTRLTVV.

On this clone: The sample contains more than one DNA sequence encoding this CDR3. The V and J genes are TRBV29-1 and TRBJ2-5; 12 nucleotides line up with TRBD2. The CDR3 is 12 residues long. Germline V CDR1 and CDR2: SQVTM, ANQGSEA. V gave up 7 bases and J gave up 5 bases; unmatched junction bases: 2. The CDR3 loop reads CSGTSGTETQYF. In DNA form, the CDR3 reads TGCAGCGGGACTAGCGGGACGGAGACCCAGTACTTC.

This rearrangement joins TRBV7-2 to TRBJ1-5, with TRBD1 matching 11 bases. CDR3 length equals 15 residues. V shed 6 bases, J shed 8 bases, and the junction held 9 bases outside the gene matches. Germline lookup yields CDR1 SGHTA and CDR2 FQGNSA. Here the CDR3 reads CASSRTRDRGEPQHF. The CDR3 DNA is TGTGCCAGCAGTCGCACCCGGGACAGGGGGGAGCCCCAGCATTTT.

Here the CDR3 DNA reads TGCGCCAGCAGCTTGGAACCGGGTCGAGCTTTCTTT. Translated, it gives CASSLEPGRAFF. The rearrangement uses TRBV5-1 and TRBJ1-1; no clear D. This CDR3 is 12 amino acids long. V shed 0 bases and J shed 10 bases, with 10 bases lying between them. Germline lookup yields CDR1 SGHRS and CDR2 YFSETQ.

A remark on this clone: The sample holds other DNA sequences that translate to the same CDR3. The chain uses TRBV5-1 and TRBJ2-7; TRBD1 matches at 7 bases. CDR3 length equals 14 residues. V was pared by 0 bases and J by 1 base, with 1 base of the junction left unmatched. CDR1 is SGHRS and CDR2 is YFSETQ in the germline V gene. The CDR3 reads CASSLGQGSYEQYF. The DNA of the CDR3 is TGCGCCAGCAGCTTGGGACAGGGTTCCTACGAGCAGTACTTC.

V usage is TRBV11-2 and J usage is TRBJ2-7; D is unresolved. This CDR3 has 13 amino acids. Germline V lookup: CDR1 SGHAT, CDR2 FQNNGV. Trimming stripped 7 bases from V and 2 bases from J, with 12 bases between. The CDR3 DNA sequence: TGTGCCAGCATCCGGCCCCCCACCTACGAGCAGTACTTC. The encoded protein is CASIRPPTYEQYF.

This clone was picked up a small number of times. This chain uses TRBV27 with TRBJ1-1; D unclear. V was shortened by 8 bases and J by 0 bases, with 13 bases between the two germline ends. Germline values: CDR1 MNHEY, CDR2 SMNVEV (reference sequence). CDR3 length equals 14 residues. This CDR3 is CASHSPGLNTEAFF. The DNA of the CDR3 is TGTGCCAGCCACTCCCCCGGGCTGAACACTGAAGCTTTCTTT.